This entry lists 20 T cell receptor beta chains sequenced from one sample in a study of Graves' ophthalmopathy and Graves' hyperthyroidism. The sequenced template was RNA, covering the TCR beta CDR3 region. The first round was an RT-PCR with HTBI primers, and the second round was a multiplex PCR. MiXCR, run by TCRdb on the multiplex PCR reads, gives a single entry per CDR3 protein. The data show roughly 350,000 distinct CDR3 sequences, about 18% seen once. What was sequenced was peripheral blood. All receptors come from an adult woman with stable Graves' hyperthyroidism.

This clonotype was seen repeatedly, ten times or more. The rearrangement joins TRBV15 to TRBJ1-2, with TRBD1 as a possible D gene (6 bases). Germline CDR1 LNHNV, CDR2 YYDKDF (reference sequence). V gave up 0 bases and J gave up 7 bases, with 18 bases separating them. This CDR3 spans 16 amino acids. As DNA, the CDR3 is TGTGCCACCAGCAGAGATAGGGGGGCGGACTTGAGTGGCTACACCTTC. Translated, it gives CATSRDRGADLSGYTF.

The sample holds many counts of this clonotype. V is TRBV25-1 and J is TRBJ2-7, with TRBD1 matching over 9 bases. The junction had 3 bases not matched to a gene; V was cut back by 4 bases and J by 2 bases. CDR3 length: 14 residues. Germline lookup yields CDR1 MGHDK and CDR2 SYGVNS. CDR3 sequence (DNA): TGTGCCAGCAGTGGGGACAGGGTGCCCTACGAGCAGTACTTC. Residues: CASSGDRVPYEQYF.

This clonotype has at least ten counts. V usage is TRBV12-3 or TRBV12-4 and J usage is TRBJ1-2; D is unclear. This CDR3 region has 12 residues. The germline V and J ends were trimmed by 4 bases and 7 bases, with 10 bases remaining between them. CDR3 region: CASSSRTFGYTF. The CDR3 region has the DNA TGTGCCAGCAGTTCCCGGACTTTTGGCTACACCTTC.

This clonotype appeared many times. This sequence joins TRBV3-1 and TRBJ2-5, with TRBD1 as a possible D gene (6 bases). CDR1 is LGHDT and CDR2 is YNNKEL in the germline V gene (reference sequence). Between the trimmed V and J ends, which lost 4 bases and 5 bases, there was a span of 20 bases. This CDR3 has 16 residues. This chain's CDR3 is CASSPSRDIRRETQYF. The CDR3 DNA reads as TGTGCCAGCAGCCCGTCCCGGGACATAAGGAGGGAGACCCAGTACTTC.

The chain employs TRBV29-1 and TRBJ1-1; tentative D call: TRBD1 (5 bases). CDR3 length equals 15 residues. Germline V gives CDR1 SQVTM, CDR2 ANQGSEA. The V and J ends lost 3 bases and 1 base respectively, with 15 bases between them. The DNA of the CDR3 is TGCAGCGTTGATTTCGAGAGGACAACGAACACTGAAGCTTTCTTT. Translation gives CSVDFERTTNTEAFF.

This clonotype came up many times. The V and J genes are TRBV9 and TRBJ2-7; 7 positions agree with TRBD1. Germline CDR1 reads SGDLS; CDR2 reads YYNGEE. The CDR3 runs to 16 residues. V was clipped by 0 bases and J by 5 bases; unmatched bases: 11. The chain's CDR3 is CASSVAPDRVVNEQYF. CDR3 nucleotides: TGTGCCAGCAGCGTAGCGCCTGACAGGGTAGTTAACGAGCAGTACTTC.

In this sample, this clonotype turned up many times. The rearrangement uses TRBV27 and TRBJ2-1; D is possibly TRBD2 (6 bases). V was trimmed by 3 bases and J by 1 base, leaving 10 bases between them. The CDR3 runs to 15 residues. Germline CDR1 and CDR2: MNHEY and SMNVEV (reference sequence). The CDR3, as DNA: TGTGCCAGCAGTTTTCTCGGAGGGTCCTACAATGAGCAGTTCTTC. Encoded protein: CASSFLGGSYNEQFF.

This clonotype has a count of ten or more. CDR3 sequence: CASSLLRDNTEAFF. The CDR3 region has the DNA TGTGCCAGCAGTTTGTTAAGAGATAACACTGAAGCTTTCTTT. The chain recombines TRBV28 with TRBJ1-1; D not resolved. The germline V gene has CDR1 MDHEN and CDR2 SYDVKM. V lost 3 bases to trimming and J lost 2 bases, with 10 bases between them. CDR3 length: 14 residues. The variable domain in full, with the rest retrieved from reference TRBV28 and TRBJ1-1, is DVKVTQSSRYLVKRTGEKVFLECVQDMDHENMFWYRQDPGLGLRLIYFSYDVKMKEKGDIPEGYSVSREKKERFSLILESASTNQTSMYLCASSLLRDNTEAFFGQGTRLTVV.

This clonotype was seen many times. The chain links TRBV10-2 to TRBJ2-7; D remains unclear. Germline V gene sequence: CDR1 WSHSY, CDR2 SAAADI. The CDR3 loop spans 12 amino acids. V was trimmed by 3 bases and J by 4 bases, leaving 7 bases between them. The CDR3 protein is CASSESVYEQYF. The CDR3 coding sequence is TGCGCCAGCAGTGAATCCGTTTACGAGCAGTACTTC.

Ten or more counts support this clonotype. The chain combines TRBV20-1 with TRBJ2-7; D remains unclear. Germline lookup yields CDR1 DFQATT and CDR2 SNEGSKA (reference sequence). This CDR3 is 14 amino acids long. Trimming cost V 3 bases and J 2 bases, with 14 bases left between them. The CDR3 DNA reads TGCAGTGCTAGTTGGTTAGCAGAAACCTACGAGCAGTACTTC. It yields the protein CSASWLAETYEQYF.

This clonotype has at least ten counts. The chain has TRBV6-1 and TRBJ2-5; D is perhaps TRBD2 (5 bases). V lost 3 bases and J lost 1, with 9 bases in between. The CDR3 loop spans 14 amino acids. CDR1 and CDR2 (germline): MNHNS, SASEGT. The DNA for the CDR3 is TGTGCCAGCAGTGAGAGGGCAGCCCAAGAGACCCAGTACTTC. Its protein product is CASSERAAQETQYF.

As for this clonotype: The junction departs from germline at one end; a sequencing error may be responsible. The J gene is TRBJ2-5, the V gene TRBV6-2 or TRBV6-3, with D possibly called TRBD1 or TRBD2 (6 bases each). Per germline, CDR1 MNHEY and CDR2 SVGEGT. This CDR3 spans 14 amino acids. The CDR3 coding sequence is TGTGCCATCTGGGGGGCTGGGTTCCAAGAGACCCTGTACTTC. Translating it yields CAIWGAGFQETLYF.

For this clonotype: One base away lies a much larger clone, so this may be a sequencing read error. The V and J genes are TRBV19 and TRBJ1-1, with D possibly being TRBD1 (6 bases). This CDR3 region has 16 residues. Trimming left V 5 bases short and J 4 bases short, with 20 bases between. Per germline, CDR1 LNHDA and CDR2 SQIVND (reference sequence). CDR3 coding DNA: TGTGCCAGTAGTGTACAGGGTTACACGGGGAGCACTGAAGCTTTCTTT. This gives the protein CASSVQGYTGSTEAFF.

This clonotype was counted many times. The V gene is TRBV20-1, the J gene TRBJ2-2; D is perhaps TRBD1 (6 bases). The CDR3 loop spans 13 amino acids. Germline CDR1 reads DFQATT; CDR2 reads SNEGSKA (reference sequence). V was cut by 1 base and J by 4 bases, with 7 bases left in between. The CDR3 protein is CSARGGGTGELFF. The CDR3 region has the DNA TGCAGTGCTAGAGGAGGGGGCACCGGGGAGCTGTTTTTT.

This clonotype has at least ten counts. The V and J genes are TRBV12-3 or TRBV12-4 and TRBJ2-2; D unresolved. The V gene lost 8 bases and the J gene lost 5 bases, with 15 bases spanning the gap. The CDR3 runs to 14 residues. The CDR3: CASCLQFKTGELFF. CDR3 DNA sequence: TGTGCCAGCTGCCTACAATTTAAGACCGGGGAGCTGTTTTTT.

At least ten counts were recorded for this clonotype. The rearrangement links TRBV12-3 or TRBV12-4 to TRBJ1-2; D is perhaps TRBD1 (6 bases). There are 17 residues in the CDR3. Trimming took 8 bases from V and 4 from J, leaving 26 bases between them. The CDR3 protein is CASSRESGTPLRYGYTF. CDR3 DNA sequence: TGTGCCAGCTCCCGGGAATCCGGGACACCCTTACGCTATGGCTACACCTTC.

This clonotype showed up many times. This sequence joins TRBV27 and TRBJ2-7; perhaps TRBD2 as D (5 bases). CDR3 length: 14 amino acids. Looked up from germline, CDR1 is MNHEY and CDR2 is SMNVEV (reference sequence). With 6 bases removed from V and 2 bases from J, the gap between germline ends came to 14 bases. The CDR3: CASSPRLGAYEQYF. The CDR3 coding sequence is TGTGCCAGCAGCCCAAGGCTCGGGGCCTACGAGCAGTACTTC.

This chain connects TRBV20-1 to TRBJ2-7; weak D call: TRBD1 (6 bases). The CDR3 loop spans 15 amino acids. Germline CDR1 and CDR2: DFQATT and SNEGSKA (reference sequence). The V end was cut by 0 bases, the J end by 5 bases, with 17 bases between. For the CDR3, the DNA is TGCAGTGCTAGAGATAGTATGGCAGGGGATCACGAGCAGTACTTC. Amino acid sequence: CSARDSMAGDHEQYF.

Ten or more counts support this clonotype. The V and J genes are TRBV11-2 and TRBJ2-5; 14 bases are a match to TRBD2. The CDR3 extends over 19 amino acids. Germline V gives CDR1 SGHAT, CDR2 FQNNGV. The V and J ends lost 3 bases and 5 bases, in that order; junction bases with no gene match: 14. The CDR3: CASSFPSGTSGREAETQYF. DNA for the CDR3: TGTGCCAGCAGCTTTCCGTCCGGGACTAGCGGGAGAGAGGCGGAGACCCAGTACTTC.

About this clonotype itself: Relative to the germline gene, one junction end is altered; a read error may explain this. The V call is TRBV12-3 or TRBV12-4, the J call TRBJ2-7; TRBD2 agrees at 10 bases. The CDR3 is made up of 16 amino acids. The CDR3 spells CASSYLAASGSYEQCF. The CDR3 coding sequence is TGTGCCAGCAGTTACCTAGCGGCTAGCGGGAGCTACGAGCAGTGCTTC.